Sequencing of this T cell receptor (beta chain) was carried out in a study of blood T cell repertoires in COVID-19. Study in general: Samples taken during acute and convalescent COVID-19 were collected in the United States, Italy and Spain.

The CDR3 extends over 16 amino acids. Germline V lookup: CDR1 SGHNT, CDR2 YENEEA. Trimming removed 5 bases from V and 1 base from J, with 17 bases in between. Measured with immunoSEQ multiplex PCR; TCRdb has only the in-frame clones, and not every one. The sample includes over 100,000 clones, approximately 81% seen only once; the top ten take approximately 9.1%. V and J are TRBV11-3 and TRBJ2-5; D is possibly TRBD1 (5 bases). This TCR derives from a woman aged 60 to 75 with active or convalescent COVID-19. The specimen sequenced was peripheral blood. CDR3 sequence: CASSPGNGGAQETQYF. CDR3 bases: TGTGCCAGCAGCCCCGGAAATGGTGGGGCCCAAGAGACCCAGTACTTC.